This record covers a single TCR beta chain. Antigen unknown. Method: immunoSEQ multiplex PCR; TCRdb's copy keeps in-frame clones and lacks some. Of hundreds of thousands of clones listed, roughly 96% are singletons. Trimming shortened V by 6 bases and J by 2 bases, and 16 bases separated the two germline ends. There are 15 residues in the CDR3. Looked up from germline, CDR1 is MGHRA and CDR2 is YSYEKL. The sample is drawn from a study of shared clonotypes between healthy human individuals. Study as a whole: Two female and three male donors aged 18 to 49 were enrolled.

Naive CD8 cells, CD45RO-negative and positively selected for CCR7, excluded terminally differentiated effector memory CD45RA+ cells. Study results and caveats: Only blood was sampled, and tissue TCR repertoires likely differ from blood ones. As a rule, naive subsets had a larger estimated richness than memory subsets. Among non-shared clonotypes, generation probabilities were lower than among those shared by all four donors.

The TCR originated in a young woman in good health. Sample: naive CD8+ T cells sorted from blood. The rearrangement uses TRBV4-1 and TRBJ2-5; tentative D call: TRBD2 (6 bases). CDR3: CASRRLGLEQETQYF. The CDR3 nucleotides are TGCGCCAGCAGGCGACTAGGTTTGGAGCAAGAGACCCAGTACTTC.